The TCR beta chain under discussion was sequenced for a study of blood T cells in healthy people across ages. Study results and limitations: In long-lived donors, naive CD4+ cell counts and diversity exceeded those of aged donors.

Together with a sample-barcoded 5' primer, a J-beta primer mix was included in a second PCR lasting about 7 to 11 cycles. Every cDNA molecule bore a tag from a template-switch adaptor containing 12 random nucleotides. TCRdb independently ran MiXCR on the 5' RACE reads; one entry per CDR3 protein. The sample lists 1.5 million to 2 million distinct CDR3 sequences, about 28% occurring once. With regard to this clonotype: The target antigen is unknown. One end of the junction does not line up with germline, which may come from a read error.

Germline V gene sequence: CDR1 DFQATT, CDR2 SNEGSKA (reference sequence). There are 14 residues in the CDR3. Each donor was a healthy Caucasian individual from Russia, aged about 6 to 90. The gene calls are TRBV20-1 and TRBJ1-2; D not resolved. This TCR was sampled from a woman in her twenties or thirties in good health. Material for sequencing was blood. CDR3: CSARISREDYGHTF. In DNA, the CDR3 is TGCAGTGCTAGAATCAGCCGAGAGGACTATGGCCACACCTTC.